The entry below gives a single T cell receptor beta chain sequence along with its context. V shed 6 bases and J shed 9 bases, with 15 bases lying between them. This CDR3 contains 13 residues. Germline CDR1 is MNHEY and CDR2 is SVGAGI. This entry is derived from a study of blood T cell repertoires in COVID-19. Looking at the study overall: Sites in the United States, Italy and Spain provided acute and convalescent COVID-19 samples. The analysed material was cDNA or gDNA that came from T cells, B-cell-depleted T cells, or PBMCs.

Original data processing: Nucleated cell number was recorded as an estimate derived from reference gene primer amplification. Method: immunoSEQ multiplex PCR; TCRdb's copy keeps in-frame clones and lacks some. V and J calls and clone size follow that table, whereas D and trimming were derived from the DNA. The repertoire holds 95,000 to 100,000 clones, with approximately 92% as singletons. The specimen sequenced was peripheral blood. The sequence came from a man aged 50 to 59 with active COVID-19. The gene calls are TRBV6-5 and TRBJ1-3; D ambiguous. CDR3 loop: CASRREGRPTIYF. CDR3 in DNA: TGTGCCAGCAGGAGGGAGGGCAGGCCCACCATATATTTT.